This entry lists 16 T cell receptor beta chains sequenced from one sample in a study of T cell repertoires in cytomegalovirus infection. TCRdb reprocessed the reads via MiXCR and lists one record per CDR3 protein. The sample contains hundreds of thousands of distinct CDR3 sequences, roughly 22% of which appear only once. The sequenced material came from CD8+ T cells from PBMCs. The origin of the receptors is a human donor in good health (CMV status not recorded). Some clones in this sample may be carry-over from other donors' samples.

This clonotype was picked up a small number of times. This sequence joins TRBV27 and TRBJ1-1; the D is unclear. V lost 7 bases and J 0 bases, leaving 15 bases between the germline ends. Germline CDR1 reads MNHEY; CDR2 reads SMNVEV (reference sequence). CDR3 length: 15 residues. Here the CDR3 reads CASNDLPGVNTEAFF. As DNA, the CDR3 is TGTGCCAGCAACGATCTGCCCGGAGTGAACACTGAAGCTTTCTTT.

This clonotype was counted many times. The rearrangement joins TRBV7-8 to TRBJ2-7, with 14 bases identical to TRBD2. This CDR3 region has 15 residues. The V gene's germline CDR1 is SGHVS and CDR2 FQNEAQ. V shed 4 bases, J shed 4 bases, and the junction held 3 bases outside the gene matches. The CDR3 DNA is TGTGCCAGCAGCTACGGGACTAGCGGGGGTTACGAGCAGTACTTC. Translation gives CASSYGTSGGYEQYF.

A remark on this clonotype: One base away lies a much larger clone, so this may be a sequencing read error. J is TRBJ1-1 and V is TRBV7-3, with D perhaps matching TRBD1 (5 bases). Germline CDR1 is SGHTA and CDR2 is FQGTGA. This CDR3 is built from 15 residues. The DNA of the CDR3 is TGTGCCAGCAGCTTATCTGCAGGGAGGAACACTGAAACTTTCTTT. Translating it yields CASSLSAGRNTETFF.

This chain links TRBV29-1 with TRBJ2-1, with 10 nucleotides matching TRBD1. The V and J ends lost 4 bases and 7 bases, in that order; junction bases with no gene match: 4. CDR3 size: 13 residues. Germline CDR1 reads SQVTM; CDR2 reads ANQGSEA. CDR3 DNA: TGCAGCGTTGGACAGGGGGCTGGGAATGAGCAGTTCTTC. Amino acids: CSVGQGAGNEQFF.

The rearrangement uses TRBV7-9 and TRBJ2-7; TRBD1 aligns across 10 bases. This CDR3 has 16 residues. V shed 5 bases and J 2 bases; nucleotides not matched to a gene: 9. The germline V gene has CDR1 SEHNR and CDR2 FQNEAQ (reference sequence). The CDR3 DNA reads TGTGCCAGCAGCCGGCGGGGACAGGGGTCAACCTACGAGCAGTACTTC. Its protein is CASSRRGQGSTYEQYF.

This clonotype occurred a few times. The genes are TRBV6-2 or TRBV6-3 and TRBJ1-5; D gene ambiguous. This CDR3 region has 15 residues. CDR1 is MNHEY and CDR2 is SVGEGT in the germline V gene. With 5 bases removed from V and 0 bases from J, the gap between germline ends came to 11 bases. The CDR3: CASSRLGNSNQPQHF. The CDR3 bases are TGTGCCAGCAGTCGTTTGGGGAATAGCAATCAGCCCCAGCATTTT.

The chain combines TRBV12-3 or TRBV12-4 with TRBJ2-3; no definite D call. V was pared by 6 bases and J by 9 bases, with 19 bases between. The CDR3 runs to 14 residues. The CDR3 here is CASSVTSGPETQYF. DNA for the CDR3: TGTGCCAGCAGCGTCACCTCTGGTCCGGAGACGCAGTATTTT.

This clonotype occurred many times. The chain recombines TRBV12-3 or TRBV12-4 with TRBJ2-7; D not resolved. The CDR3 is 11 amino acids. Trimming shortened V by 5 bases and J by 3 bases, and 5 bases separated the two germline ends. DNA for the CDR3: TGTGCCAGCAGTGTAAACTACGAGCAGTACTTC. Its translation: CASSVNYEQYF.

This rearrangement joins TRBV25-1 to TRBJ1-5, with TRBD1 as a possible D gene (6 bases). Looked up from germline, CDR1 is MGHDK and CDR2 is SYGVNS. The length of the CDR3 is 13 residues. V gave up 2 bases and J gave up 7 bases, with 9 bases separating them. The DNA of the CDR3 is TGTGCCAGCAGTGAAACAGGGTACCAGCCCCAGCATTTT. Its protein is CASSETGYQPQHF.

The CDR3 nucleotides are TGTGCCAGCACCCCCCGGGGGGCATCCTACAATGAGCAGTTCTTC. Protein: CASTPRGASYNEQFF. The chain carries TRBV12-3 or TRBV12-4 and TRBJ2-1, with D perhaps matching TRBD2 (7 bases). There are 15 residues in the CDR3. The V gene lost 7 bases and the J gene lost 1 base, with 14 bases spanning the gap.

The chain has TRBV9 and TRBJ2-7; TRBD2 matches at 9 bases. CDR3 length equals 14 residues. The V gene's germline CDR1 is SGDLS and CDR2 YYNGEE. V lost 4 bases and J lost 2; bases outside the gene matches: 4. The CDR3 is CASSPPSGAYEQYF. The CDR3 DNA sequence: TGTGCCAGCAGCCCACCTAGCGGGGCCTACGAGCAGTACTTC.

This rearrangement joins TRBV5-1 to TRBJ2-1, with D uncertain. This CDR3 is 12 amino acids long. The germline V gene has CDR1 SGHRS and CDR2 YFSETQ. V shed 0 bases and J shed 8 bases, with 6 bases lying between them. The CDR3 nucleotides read TGCGCCAGCAGCTTGGACGGTCATGAGCAGTTCTTC. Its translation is CASSLDGHEQFF.

The CDR3 protein is CASSILLRQPQHF. The CDR3 coding sequence is TGTGCCAGTAGTATACTTCTAAGGCAGCCCCAGCATTTT. This sequence joins TRBV19 and TRBJ1-5; D not certain. The CDR3 spans 13 residues. V dropped 2 bases and J dropped 7 bases, with 9 bases sitting between them. Germline loops: CDR1 LNHDA, CDR2 SQIVND (reference sequence).

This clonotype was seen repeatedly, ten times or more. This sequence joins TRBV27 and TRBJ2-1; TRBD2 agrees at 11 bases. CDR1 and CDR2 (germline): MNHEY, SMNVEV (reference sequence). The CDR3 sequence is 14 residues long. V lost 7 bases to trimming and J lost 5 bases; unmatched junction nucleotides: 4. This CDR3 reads CASTPGLADNEQFF. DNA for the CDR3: TGTGCCAGCACTCCGGGACTAGCGGACAATGAGCAGTTCTTC.

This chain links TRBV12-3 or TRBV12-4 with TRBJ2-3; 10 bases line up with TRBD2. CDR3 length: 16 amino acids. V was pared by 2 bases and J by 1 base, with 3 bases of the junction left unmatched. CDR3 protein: CASSLPGTSGTDTQYF. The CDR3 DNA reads TGTGCCAGCAGTTTACCCGGGACTAGCGGCACAGATACGCAGTATTTT.

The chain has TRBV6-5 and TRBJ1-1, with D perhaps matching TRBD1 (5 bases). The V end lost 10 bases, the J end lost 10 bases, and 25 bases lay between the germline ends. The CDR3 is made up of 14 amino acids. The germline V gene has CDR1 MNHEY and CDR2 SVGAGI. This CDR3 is CATRLSPTAGPAFF. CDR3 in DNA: TGTGCCACCCGCCTTTCCCCGACAGCGGGGCCAGCTTTCTTT.